This TCR beta chain was sequenced for a study of T cell changes during pregnancy in multiple sclerosis. Only in-frame clones appear in the TCRdb table, and some are missing; sequencing was by immunoSEQ multiplex PCR. Of almost 50,000 clones in the sample, about 90% were seen once. Sample: CD4+ T cells from peripheral blood mononuclear cells, taken in the second trimester of pregnancy. This TCR was recovered from a female donor in good health, enrolled as a control in a pregnancy study.

CDR3 coding DNA: TGTGCCACCGCCGAACAGGGGCTTTCTGGAAACACCATATATTTT. Translating it yields CATAEQGLSGNTIYF. The J gene is TRBJ1-3, the V gene TRBV6-5, with 7 bases that match TRBD1. There are 15 residues in the CDR3. Germline-derived CDR1 and CDR2 are MNHEY and SVGAGI. The J segment lost 1 base and the V segment lost 10 bases, leaving 10 bases of the junction unmatched.